These 14 T cell receptor beta chains were all obtained from the same sample, sequenced in a study of cytomegalovirus exposure and HLA in healthy donors. Use of 60 Vbeta and 13 Jbeta primers characterized the PCR. The data were produced by immunoSEQ multiplex PCR, yet TCRdb's version contains in-frame clones alone and is incomplete. The sample lists roughly 150,000 clones, 84% occurring once. Sequences were obtained from PBMCs. The receptors were gathered from a man aged 30 to 45 in good health and CMV-seronegative.

The V call is TRBV5-1, the J call TRBJ2-5; the match to TRBD2 covers 8 bases. The trim removed 2 bases at V and 5 bases at J, leaving 8 bases unmatched. Germline V gene sequence: CDR1 SGHRS, CDR2 YFSETQ. The CDR3 spans 15 residues. The CDR3 loop reads CASSFGTRGGETQYF. The CDR3 coding sequence is TGCGCCAGCAGCTTCGGGACTAGGGGGGGGGAGACCCAGTACTTC. Looking up the rest from reference TRBV5-1 and TRBJ2-5 gives the full variable domain: KAGVTQTPRYLIKTRGQQVTLSCSPISGHRSVSWYQQTPGQGLQFLFEYFSETQRNKGNFPGRFSGRQFSNSRSEMNVSTLELGDSALYLCASSFGTRGGETQYFGPGTRLLVL.

J is TRBJ2-7 and V is TRBV29-1, with 10 bases matching TRBD1. Germline V gene data show CDR1 as SQVTM and CDR2 as ANQGSEA. V was clipped by 6 bases and J by 4 bases; unmatched bases: 9. The CDR3 has 14 residues. CDR3 region: CSVGGQGGPYEQYF. For the CDR3, the DNA is TGCAGCGTGGGTGGACAGGGGGGACCATACGAGCAGTACTTC.

The rearrangement uses TRBV11-3 and TRBJ1-5; weak D call: TRBD1 (6 bases). Germline CDR1 reads SGHNT; CDR2 reads YENEEA. The V end lost 0 bases, the J end lost 0 bases, and 12 bases lay between the germline ends. This CDR3 has 17 amino acids. CDR3 loop: CASSLEWGGCSNQPQHF. DNA for the CDR3: TGTGCCAGCAGCTTAGAGTGGGGGGGCTGTAGCAATCAGCCCCAGCATTTT.

V gene TRBV11-2 combines with J gene TRBJ2-1; D perhaps matches TRBD1 (7 bases). This CDR3 is 15 amino acids long. V was pared by 6 bases and J by 5 bases, with 17 bases between. Germline V gene lookup returns CDR1 SGHAT and CDR2 FQNNGV. DNA for the CDR3: TGTGCCAGCAGTACCGTATGGAGGGGGCACAATGAGCAGTTCTTC. Protein sequence: CASSTVWRGHNEQFF.

The rearrangement joins TRBV30 to TRBJ2-7; a weak D match, TRBD1 (5 bases). Deletions cut 3 bases from V and 3 bases from J, with 9 bases between. The CDR3 runs 12 residues. Per the germline V gene, CDR1 is GTSNPN and CDR2 is SVGIG (reference sequence). Here the CDR3 DNA reads TGTGCCTGGAGCCAGGGCGGCTACGAGCAGTACTTC. Its protein product is CAWSQGGYEQYF.

This clone has a handful of counts. The J gene is TRBJ2-1, the V gene TRBV29-1, with 8 bases that match TRBD2. The CDR3 runs 15 residues. Germline V CDR1 and CDR2: SQVTM, ANQGSEA. Trimming took 4 bases from V and 3 from J; bases not matched to a gene: 8. The chain's CDR3 is CSVGGSTSGYNEQFF. CDR3 nucleotide sequence: TGCAGCGTTGGGGGTTCTACTAGCGGCTACAATGAGCAGTTCTTC.

This chain links TRBV19 with TRBJ2-3, with D possibly TRBD2 on 7 matching bases. The CDR3 has 15 amino acids. Trimming removed 6 bases from V and 2 bases from J, with 15 bases in between. The germline V gene encodes CDR1 LNHDA and CDR2 SQIVND (reference sequence). CDR3 sequence (DNA): TGTGCCAGTAGGCGAAAGGGGGGGGACACAGATACGCAGTATTTT. Encoded protein: CASRRKGGDTDTQYF.

The rearrangement joins TRBV6-5 to TRBJ1-5; 7 nucleotides agree with TRBD1. This CDR3 has 14 residues. Germline V gene sequence: CDR1 MNHEY, CDR2 SVGAGI. V lost 6 bases, J lost 4 bases, and 6 bases stayed unmatched. The CDR3 DNA reads TGTGCCAGCAGCGGGACAGCGTTAAATCAGCCCCAGCATTTT. Its translation: CASSGTALNQPQHF.

Only one count was recorded for this clone. This chain links TRBV15 with TRBJ2-7, with D possibly matching TRBD1 (6 bases). Between the trimmed V and J ends, which lost 3 bases and 7 bases, there was a span of 7 bases. The CDR3 has 11 residues. Germline-derived CDR1 and CDR2 are LNHNV and YYDKDF (reference sequence). The CDR3 region has the DNA TGTGCCACCAGCAGTAGGGGGGAGCAGTACTTC. Its translation: CATSSRGEQYF.

The chain couples TRBV27 to TRBJ1-2; unclear D gene. The CDR3 has 14 residues. Germline V CDR1 and CDR2: MNHEY, SMNVEV (reference sequence). Trimming pared 6 bases from V and 8 bases from J, leaving 19 bases between. CDR3 sequence reads: CASSPVTGFGGYTF. For the CDR3, the DNA is TGTGCCAGCAGCCCCGTGACGGGGTTCGGGGGCTACACCTTC.

V gene TRBV6-5 combines with J gene TRBJ2-7, with TRBD1 matching over 7 bases. The CDR3 length is 15 residues. Germline V gene lookup returns CDR1 MNHEY and CDR2 SVGAGI. The V segment lost 3 bases and the J segment 2 bases; nucleotides outside the gene matches: 7. In DNA form, the CDR3 reads TGTGCCAGCAGTTATTCCGGGACAGTGCCCTACGAGCAGTACTTC. Encoded protein: CASSYSGTVPYEQYF.

The chain joins TRBV5-1 to TRBJ2-7, with a weak D call TRBD1 (5 bases). Germline values: CDR1 SGHRS, CDR2 YFSETQ. V gave up 0 bases and J gave up 0 bases, with 13 bases separating them. CDR3 size: 16 residues. The CDR3 here is CASSLDGRAPSYEQYF. CDR3 in DNA: TGCGCCAGCAGCTTGGACGGCAGGGCCCCCTCCTACGAGCAGTACTTC.

The chain carries TRBV7-2 and TRBJ2-2; tentative D call: TRBD1 (6 bases). The CDR3 contains 13 residues. Trimming shortened V by 5 bases and J by 6 bases, and 10 bases separated the two germline ends. Looked up from germline, CDR1 is SGHTA and CDR2 is FQGNSA. As DNA, the CDR3 is TGTGCCAGCAGCATACAGGGTCCCGGGGAGCTGTTTTTT. It yields the protein CASSIQGPGELFF.

This sequence joins TRBV19 and TRBJ1-5; 7 bases map to TRBD1. Losses at the gene ends were 7 bases for V and 6 bases for J; bases not matched to a gene: 9. The CDR3 covers 14 residues. Per the germline V gene, CDR1 is LNHDA and CDR2 is SQIVND (reference sequence). CDR3 sequence (DNA): TGTGCCAGTACCCTTACAGGGGTAAGTCAGCCCCAGCATTTT. Translating it yields CASTLTGVSQPQHF.